The rows below give T cell receptor beta chains drawn from one sample of a study of T cell changes during pregnancy in multiple sclerosis. The repertoire was sequenced with immunoSEQ multiplex PCR; TCRdb's copy has only in-frame clones and lacks some. The table lists tens of thousands of clones, 80% to 95% of them singletons. The sequencing used CD4+ T cells from peripheral blood mononuclear cells, collected in the third trimester of pregnancy. These receptors all come from a female donor with multiple sclerosis, enrolled in a pregnancy study. Both conserved end residues are part of each CDR3. Each record gives: J gene, V gene, clone size, CDR3 length, D gene, CDR3 protein, CDR3 DNA. A D gene is named only where the DNA matches it firmly. Not all rows give a size; the values are once, few, many and, for expanded clones, a class.

>TRBJ1-1|TRBV14|-|13|-
CASSRLRNTEAFF
TGTGCCAGCAGCCGCTTGAGGAACACTGAAGCTTTCTTT
>TRBJ1-2|TRBV11-1|-|14|-
CASSFRAGSHGYTF
TGTGCCAGCAGCTTCCGGGCAGGGTCTCACGGCTACACCTTC
>TRBJ1-1|TRBV19|-|15|TRBD1
CASTPTGGLNTEAFF
TGTGCCAGTACCCCGACAGGGGGCCTGAACACTGAAGCTTTCTTT
>TRBJ1-2|TRBV29-1|-|12|-
CSGTDLLGGYTF
TGCAGCGGAACAGACCTTTTAGGCGGCTACACCTTC
>TRBJ2-1|TRBV30|-|13|-
CAWSVEGLSEQFF
TGTGCCTGGAGTGTAGAGGGTTTGTCTGAGCAGTTCTTC
>TRBJ1-4|TRBV4-2|-|15|-
CASSYRGGEVEKLFF
TGTGCCAGCAGCTACAGAGGGGGGGAGGTGGAAAAACTGTTTTTT
>TRBJ2-7|TRBV6-4|-|19|TRBD2
CASGVLLAGGQSVSYEQYF
TGTGCCAGCGGGGTCCTACTAGCGGGGGGCCAATCGGTCTCCTACGAGCAGTACTTC
>TRBJ2-7|TRBV9|-|14|-
CASSPVAGSYEQYF
TGTGCCAGCAGCCCAGTTGCAGGATCCTACGAGCAGTACTTC
>TRBJ2-2|TRBV2|few|15|-
CASSDSGGTSGELFF
TGTGCCAGCAGTGACTCTGGAGGGACGTCCGGGGAGCTGTTTTTT
>TRBJ2-7|TRBV4-2|-|14|-
CASSQDRLVYEQYF
TGTGCCAGCAGCCAGGATCGACTAGTCTACGAGCAGTACTTC
>TRBJ2-1|TRBV5-1|-|14|-
CASSGGAYYNEQFF
TGCGCCAGCAGTGGGGGGGCCTACTACAATGAGCAGTTCTTC
>TRBJ2-6|TRBV6-1|-|15|-
CASFLGGSGANVLTF
TGTGCCAGCTTCCTAGGGGGCTCTGGGGCCAACGTCCTGACTTTC
>TRBJ2-3|TRBV18|-|16|-
CASSPLRGVITDTQYF
TGTGCCAGCTCACCTCTCCGGGGAGTCATCACAGATACGCAGTATTTT
>TRBJ2-1|TRBV10-3|-|14|TRBD1
CAIRPGQGRNEQFF
TGTGCCATCAGACCGGGACAGGGTCGAAATGAGCAGTTCTTC
>TRBJ1-1|TRBV19|-|14|TRBD1
CASRTGDMNTEAFF
TGTGCCAGTAGGACAGGGGATATGAACACTGAAGCTTTCTTT
>TRBJ1-4|TRBV7-9|-|14|-
CASSTDRRNEKLFF
TGTGCCAGCAGCACTGACAGGAGAAATGAAAAACTGTTTTTT
>TRBJ2-7|TRBV5-4|-|15|TRBD1
CASSFGTAATYEQYF
TGTGCCAGCAGCTTCGGGACAGCAGCTACCTACGAGCAGTACTTC
>TRBJ1-2|TRBV9|-|14|-
CASSVGQANYGYTF
TGTGCCAGCAGCGTAGGACAAGCTAACTATGGCTACACCTTC
>TRBJ1-2|TRBV15|-|15|-
CATSRVGHFNYGYTF
TGTGCCACCAGCAGAGTTGGACATTTCAACTATGGCTACACCTTC
>TRBJ1-1|TRBV6-1|-|13|-
CASNEVANTEAFF
TGTGCCAGCAACGAAGTGGCGAACACTGAAGCTTTCTTT
>TRBJ2-3|TRBV29-1|once|13|TRBD1
CSARDREEDTQYF
TGCAGCGCCCGGGACAGGGAGGAGGATACGCAGTATTTT
>TRBJ2-7|TRBV10-3|few|12|-
CAISKYRDEQYF
TGTGCCATCAGCAAGTACAGGGACGAGCAGTACTTC
>TRBJ1-4|TRBV5-4|-|17|TRBD1
CASSQKDRGITNEKLFF
TGTGCCAGCAGCCAGAAAGACAGGGGTATAACTAATGAAAAACTGTTTTTT
>TRBJ2-1|TRBV2|-|15|TRBD2
CASSEKAGGRFEQFF
TGTGCCAGCAGTGAAAAGGCGGGGGGGCGGTTTGAGCAGTTCTTC
>TRBJ2-2|TRBV9|-|12|-
CASSPLTGELFF
TGTGCCAGCAGCCCCCTGACCGGGGAGCTGTTTTTT
>TRBJ2-3|TRBV9|-|14|-
CASSPRDFTDTQYF
TGTGCCAGCAGCCCCCGGGACTTCACAGATACGCAGTATTTT
>TRBJ1-1|TRBV5-4|-|15|TRBD1
CASSLRQGAATEAFF
TGTGCCAGCAGCTTGAGGCAGGGGGCCGCCACTGAAGCTTTCTTT
>TRBJ1-3|TRBV18|-|17|TRBD1
CASSPTPGQQSGNTIYF
TGTGCCAGCTCACCAACTCCGGGACAGCAGAGCGGAAACACCATATATTTT
>TRBJ2-6|TRBV5-1|-|18|TRBD1
CASSLAGQGALGANVLTF
TGCGCCAGCAGCTTGGCGGGACAGGGGGCGCTTGGGGCCAACGTCCTGACTTTC
>TRBJ2-2|TRBV5-4|-|16|-
CASSPGTTSGTGELFF
TGTGCCAGCAGCCCGGGGACAACGTCGGGCACCGGGGAGCTGTTTTTT
>TRBJ2-1|TRBV7-3|-|12|-
CASSSDSNEQFF
TGTGCCAGCAGCTCTGACAGCAATGAGCAGTTCTTC
>TRBJ1-1|TRBV30|-|14|TRBD1
CAWSRDRGGTEAFF
TGTGCCTGGAGTCGGGACAGGGGGGGAACTGAAGCTTTCTTT
>TRBJ1-5|TRBV7-2|-|15|-
CASGYGGRIGQPQHF
TGTGCCAGCGGCTACGGGGGGAGGATCGGTCAGCCCCAGCATTTT
>TRBJ2-2|TRBV7-6|-|16|TRBD2
CASSRLAGPLTGELFF
TGTGCCAGCAGCCGTCTAGCGGGGCCACTCACCGGGGAGCTGTTTTTT
>TRBJ2-2|TRBV5-4|-|14|-
CATSVGGNTGELFF
TGTGCCACTTCAGTCGGGGGTAACACCGGGGAGCTGTTTTTT
>TRBJ2-2|TRBV4-1|once|18|-
CASSQERSGSANTGELFF
TGCGCCAGCAGCCAAGAGCGAAGTGGCAGCGCGAACACCGGGGAGCTGTTTTTT
>TRBJ2-1|TRBV5-8|-|16|-
CASSPRYGSHYNEQFF
TGTGCCAGCAGCCCCCGTTACGGGTCACACTACAATGAGCAGTTCTTC
>TRBJ1-2|TRBV6-6|-|12|TRBD1
CASMGQVEGYTF
TGTGCCAGCATGGGACAGGTAGAGGGCTACACCTTC
>TRBJ1-3|TRBV14|-|12|-
CASSQARNTIYF
TGTGCCAGCAGCCAAGCTAGAAACACCATATATTTT
>TRBJ1-2|TRBV18|-|15|-
CASSPNPDSTYGYTF
TGTGCCAGCTCACCAAACCCAGACAGTACCTATGGCTACACCTTC
>TRBJ1-2|TRBV25-1|-|15|TRBD1
CASSDRQGEYYGYTF
TGTGCCAGCAGTGATAGACAGGGCGAGTACTATGGCTACACCTTC
>TRBJ1-6|TRBV18|-|17|TRBD1
CASSPPLRQGMNSPLHF
TGTGCCAGCTCACCACCTCTTCGACAGGGTATGAATTCACCCCTCCACTTT